This TCR beta chain comes out of a study of PD-1 blockade in mismatch repair-deficient tumors. This CDR3 has 16 amino acids. V was pared by 5 bases and J by 7 bases, with 17 bases of the junction left unmatched. Germline V lookup: CDR1 SGHAT, CDR2 FQNNGV. TCRdb's table, derived via immunoSEQ multiplex PCR, lists solely in-frame clones and lacks some. The top ten clones hold 12% of a sample with roughly 130,000 clones, approximately 91% of them seen once. V and J are TRBV11-2 and TRBJ2-7; 7 bases map to TRBD1. The starting material was peripheral blood, obtained 70 to 72 weeks after starting pembrolizumab. The receptor's source is an adult with mismatch repair-deficient cancer. The chain's CDR3 is CASSHPYTGAGREQYF. The CDR3 DNA reads TGTGCCAGCAGCCACCCTTATACAGGGGCCGGTCGGGAGCAGTACTTC.